The 13 T cell receptor beta chains reported below all come from one sample, sequenced in a study of shared clonotypes between healthy human individuals (dated by TCRdb to 2020 to 2021). Library construction relied on the immunoSEQ multiplex PCR assay. TCRdb holds this immuneACCESS table with in-frame rearrangements only. Some clones are missing; in checked studies, unresolved V genes explain under half, and the rest has no known cause. The sample table contains 450,000 to 500,000 clones; only one count was recorded for roughly 80% of them. The ten biggest clones cover over 9.5% of the sample. The sample comprised PBMCs. The origin of the receptors is a woman in her thirties or forties in good health. Some clones in this sample may be carry-over from other donors' samples.

J is TRBJ2-2 and V is TRBV2, with D tentatively TRBD1 or TRBD2 (5 bases each). The V end was cut by 5 bases, the J end by 7 bases, with 17 bases between. The germline V gene has CDR1 SNHLY and CDR2 FYNNEI. This CDR3 region has 15 residues. The CDR3 coding sequence is TGTGCCAGCAGTACCGGGACGTTAACGGGCGGGGAGCTGTTTTTT. It encodes CASSTGTLTGGELFF.

The chain joins TRBV6-1 to TRBJ2-6; possible D gene TRBD1, 7 bases. The CDR3 is 18 amino acids. V was shortened by 4 bases and J by 0 bases, with 16 bases between the two germline ends. Germline V gene sequence: CDR1 MNHNS, CDR2 SASEGT. The CDR3 protein is CASSGAAGGGSGANVLTF. CDR3 nucleotides: TGTGCCAGCAGTGGGGCGGCAGGGGGAGGCTCTGGGGCCAACGTCCTGACTTTC.

The chain has TRBV6-1 and TRBJ1-2; D unresolved. Per the germline V gene, CDR1 is MNHNS and CDR2 is SASEGT. V lost 2 bases, J lost 8 bases, and 21 bases lay in between. The CDR3 extends over 16 amino acids. In nucleotides, the CDR3 is TGTGCCAGCAGTGAAATCTCCCTGGAGGTTAGGGTGGGCTACACCTTC. Translated, it gives CASSEISLEVRVGYTF.

A note on this clone: A far larger clone is only one base removed, so a read error is likely. V and J are TRBV9 and TRBJ2-5; TRBD2 aligns across 9 bases. The CDR3 extends over 15 amino acids. The V segment lost 0 bases and the J segment 8 bases; nucleotides outside the gene matches: 8. Germline V gene sequence: CDR1 SGDLS, CDR2 YYNGEE. The chain's CDR3 is CASSVGGRDVDTQYF. The CDR3 nucleotides are TGTGCCAGCAGCGTAGGCGGGAGGGATGTAGATACCCAGTACTTC.

The V call is TRBV6-4, the J call TRBJ1-5, with D hard to call. This CDR3 spans 16 amino acids. V lost 0 bases, J lost 5 bases, and 14 bases lay in between. CDR1 is MRHNA and CDR2 is SNTAGT in the germline V gene. This CDR3 reads CASSDSRVAFHQPQHF. CDR3 DNA sequence: TGTGCCAGCAGTGACTCGAGGGTGGCCTTTCATCAGCCCCAGCATTTT.

This chain links TRBV7-9 with TRBJ2-7; 10 bases are shared with TRBD2. Germline loops: CDR1 SEHNR, CDR2 FQNEAQ (reference sequence). The V and J ends lost 3 bases and 7 bases, in that order; junction bases with no gene match: 6. The CDR3 totals 14 residues. CDR3 in amino acids: CASSFRLAGEEQYF. DNA of the CDR3: TGTGCCAGCAGCTTCCGCCTAGCGGGAGAAGAGCAGTACTTC.

As regards this clone: Since a far larger clone is one base different, this is likely a read error. This chain joins TRBV5-1 and TRBJ1-2, with 8 bases matching TRBD1. Trimming took 4 bases from V and 6 from J; bases not matched to a gene: 5. Germline V CDR1 and CDR2: SGHRS, YFSETQ. The CDR3 spans 13 residues. CDR3 residues: CASSPDRAHGYTF. The DNA of the CDR3 is TGCGCCAGCAGCCCGGACAGGGCCCATGGCTACACCTTC.

The genes are TRBV10-3 and TRBJ1-3, with D unclear. Trimming left V 3 bases short and J 0 bases short, with 9 bases between. CDR3 size: 15 residues. Germline V CDR1 and CDR2: ENHRY, SYGVKD. CDR3 protein: CAISDGLSSGNTIYF. The CDR3, as DNA: TGTGCCATCAGTGACGGCCTAAGCTCTGGAAACACCATATATTTT.

As concerns this clone: Additional DNA sequences in this sample encode the identical CDR3. CDR3: CASSPGTGDPYEQYF. The CDR3, as DNA: TGTGCCAGCTCACCCGGGACAGGCGACCCCTACGAGCAGTACTTC. This rearrangement joins TRBV18 to TRBJ2-7; 8 bases line up with TRBD1. Per germline, CDR1 KGHSH and CDR2 LQKENI. The CDR3 loop spans 15 amino acids. Losses at the gene ends were 3 bases for V and 2 bases for J; bases not matched to a gene: 6.

V gene TRBV2 combines with J gene TRBJ2-2, with D maybe TRBD1 (5 bases). This CDR3 is built from 15 residues. Germline assignment: CDR1 SNHLY and CDR2 FYNNEI. Trimming pared 6 bases from V and 0 bases from J, leaving 11 bases between. CDR3 amino acids: CASSAGWTNTGELFF. The CDR3 DNA follows: TGTGCCAGCAGCGCAGGGTGGACGAACACCGGGGAGCTGTTTTTT.

The rearrangement joins TRBV18 to TRBJ1-4; D gene uncertain. The ends were cut back, 0 bases at V and 0 bases at J, with 11 bases in the middle. Per the germline V gene, CDR1 is KGHSH and CDR2 is LQKENI. The CDR3 is made up of 17 amino acids. DNA for the CDR3: TGTGCCAGCTCACCACCGATCGCAGCCGCAACTAATGAAAAACTGTTTTTT. The encoded protein is CASSPPIAAATNEKLFF.

This rearrangement joins TRBV6-5 to TRBJ1-2, with D perhaps TRBD1 (6 bases). V lost 4 bases to trimming and J lost 4 bases, with 10 bases between them. CDR3 size: 13 residues. Germline V gives CDR1 MNHEY, CDR2 SVGAGI. CDR3 DNA: TGTGCCAGCAGTTTTCAGGGGTCCTATGGCTACACCTTC. Encoded protein: CASSFQGSYGYTF.

The V gene is TRBV2, the J gene TRBJ2-7, with D possibly being TRBD1 (6 bases). The last part of the DNA fits TRBJ2-1 better; the J call may be wrong. CDR1 and CDR2 from the germline V gene are SNHLY and FYNNEI. This CDR3 contains 14 residues. CDR3 loop: CASSMEQGYNEQFF. CDR3 coding DNA: TGTGCCAGCAGTATGGAACAGGGTTACAATGAGCAGTTCTTC.